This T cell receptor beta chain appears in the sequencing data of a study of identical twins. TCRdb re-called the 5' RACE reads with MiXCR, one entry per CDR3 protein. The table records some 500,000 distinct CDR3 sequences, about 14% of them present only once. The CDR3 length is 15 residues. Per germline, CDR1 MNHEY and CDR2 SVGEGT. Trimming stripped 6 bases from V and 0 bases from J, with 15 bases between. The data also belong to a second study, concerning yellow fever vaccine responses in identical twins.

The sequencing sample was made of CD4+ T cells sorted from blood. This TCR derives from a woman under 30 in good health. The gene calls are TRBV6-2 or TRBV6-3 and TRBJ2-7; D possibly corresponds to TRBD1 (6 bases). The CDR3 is CASRASRGGSYEQYF. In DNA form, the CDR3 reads TGTGCCAGCAGAGCCTCGAGAGGGGGCTCCTACGAGCAGTACTTC.